This T cell receptor (beta chain) was recorded in a study of T-cell memory formation after mild COVID-19. Using its own MiXCR run on the 5' RACE reads, TCRdb lists one record per CDR3 protein. The data hold about 190,000 distinct CDR3 sequences, with around a fifth observed a single time. This clonotype was detected a few times. Its antigen is unknown. The V segment lost 3 bases and the J segment 10 bases; nucleotides outside the gene matches: 6. This CDR3 comprises 13 residues. CDR1 and CDR2 (germline): MRHNA, SNTAGT. General study results and limits: Mainly CM and EM harbored the contracting CD4+ clones; mainly EMRA harbored the CD8+ ones.

Sequenced input: PBMCs or a T cell subset sorted from them (not recorded which). V usage is TRBV6-4 and J usage is TRBJ2-1; 7 positions agree with TRBD2. The receptor comes from an adult woman who had mild COVID-19 (a few samples of this study predate the infection). Cell type and time point are not known. The CDR3 DNA reads as TGTGCCAGCAGTGAAGGCGGGGGACTAGAGCAGTTCTTC. Its protein product is CASSEGGGLEQFF.